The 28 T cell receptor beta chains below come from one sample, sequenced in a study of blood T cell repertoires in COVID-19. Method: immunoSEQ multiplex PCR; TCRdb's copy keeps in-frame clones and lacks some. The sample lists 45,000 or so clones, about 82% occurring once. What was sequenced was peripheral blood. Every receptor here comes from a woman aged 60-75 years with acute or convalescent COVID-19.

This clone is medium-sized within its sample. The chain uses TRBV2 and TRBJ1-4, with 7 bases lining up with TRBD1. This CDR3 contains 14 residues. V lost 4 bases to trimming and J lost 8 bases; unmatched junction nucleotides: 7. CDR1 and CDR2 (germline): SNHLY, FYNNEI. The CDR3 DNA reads TGTGCCAGCAGTGGAGCAGACAGGGCCGAAAAACTGTTTTTT. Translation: CASSGADRAEKLFF.

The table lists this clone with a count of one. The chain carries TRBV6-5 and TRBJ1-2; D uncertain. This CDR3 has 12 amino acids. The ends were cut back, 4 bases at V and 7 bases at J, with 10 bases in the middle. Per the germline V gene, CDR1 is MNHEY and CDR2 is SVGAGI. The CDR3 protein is CASSSPRSGYTF. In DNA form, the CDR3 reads TGTGCCAGCAGTTCCCCCCGTTCTGGCTACACCTTC.

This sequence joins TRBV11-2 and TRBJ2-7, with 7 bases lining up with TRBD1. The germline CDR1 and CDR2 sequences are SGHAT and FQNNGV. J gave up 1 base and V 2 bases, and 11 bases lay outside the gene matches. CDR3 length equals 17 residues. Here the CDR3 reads CASSLLSPGQSSYEQYF. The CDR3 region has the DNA TGTGCCAGCAGCTTACTCTCACCGGGACAGAGTTCCTACGAGCAGTACTTC.

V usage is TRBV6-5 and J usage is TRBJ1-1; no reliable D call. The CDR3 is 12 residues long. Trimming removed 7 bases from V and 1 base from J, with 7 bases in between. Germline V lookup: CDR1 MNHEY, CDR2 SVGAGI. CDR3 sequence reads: CASTFWNTEAFF. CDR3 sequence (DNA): TGTGCCAGCACTTTCTGGAACACTGAAGCTTTCTTT.

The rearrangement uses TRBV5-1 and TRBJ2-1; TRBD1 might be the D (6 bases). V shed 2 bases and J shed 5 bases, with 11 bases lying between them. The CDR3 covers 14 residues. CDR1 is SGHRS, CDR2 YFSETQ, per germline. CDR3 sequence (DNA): TGCGCCAGCAGCTTAGGGGGAGTTGACAATGAGCAGTTCTTC. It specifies CASSLGGVDNEQFF.

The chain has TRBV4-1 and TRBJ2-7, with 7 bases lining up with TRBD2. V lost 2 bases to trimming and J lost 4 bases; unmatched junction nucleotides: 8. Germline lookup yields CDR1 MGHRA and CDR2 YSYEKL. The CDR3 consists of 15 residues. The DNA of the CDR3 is TGCGCCAGCAGCCAATTCCCTAGCGGCCTATACGAGCAGTACTTC. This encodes CASSQFPSGLYEQYF.

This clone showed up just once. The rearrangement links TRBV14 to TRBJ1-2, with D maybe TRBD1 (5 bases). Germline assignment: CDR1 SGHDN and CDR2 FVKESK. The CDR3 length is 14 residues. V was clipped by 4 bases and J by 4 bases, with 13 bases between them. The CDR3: CASSLTGGIYGYTF. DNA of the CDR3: TGTGCCAGCAGCCTCACGGGGGGAATCTATGGCTACACCTTC.

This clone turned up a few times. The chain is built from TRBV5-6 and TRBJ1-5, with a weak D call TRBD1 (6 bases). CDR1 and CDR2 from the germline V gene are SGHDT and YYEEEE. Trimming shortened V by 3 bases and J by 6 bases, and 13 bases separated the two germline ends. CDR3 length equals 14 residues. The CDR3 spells CASSWGREGQPQHF. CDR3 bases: TGTGCCAGCAGCTGGGGGCGGGAGGGTCAGCCCCAGCATTTT.

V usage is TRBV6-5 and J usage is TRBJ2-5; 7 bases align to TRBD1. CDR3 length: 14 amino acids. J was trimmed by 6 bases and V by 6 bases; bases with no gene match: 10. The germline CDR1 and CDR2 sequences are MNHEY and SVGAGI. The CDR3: CASRFGQDQQTQYF. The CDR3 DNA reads TGTGCCAGCAGATTCGGACAGGATCAACAGACCCAGTACTTC.

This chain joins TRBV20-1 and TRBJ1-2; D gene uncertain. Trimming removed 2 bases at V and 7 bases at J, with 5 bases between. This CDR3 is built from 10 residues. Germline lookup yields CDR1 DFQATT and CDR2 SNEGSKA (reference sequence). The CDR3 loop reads CSARHSGYTF. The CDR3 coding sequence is TGCAGTGCTAGACATAGTGGCTACACCTTC.

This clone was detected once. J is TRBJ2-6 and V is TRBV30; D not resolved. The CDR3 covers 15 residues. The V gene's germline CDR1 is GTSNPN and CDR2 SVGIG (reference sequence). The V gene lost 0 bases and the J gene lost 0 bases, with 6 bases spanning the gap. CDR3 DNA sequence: TGTGCCTGGAGTGTGTGGCTCTCTGGGGCCAACGTCCTGACTTTC. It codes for CAWSVWLSGANVLTF.

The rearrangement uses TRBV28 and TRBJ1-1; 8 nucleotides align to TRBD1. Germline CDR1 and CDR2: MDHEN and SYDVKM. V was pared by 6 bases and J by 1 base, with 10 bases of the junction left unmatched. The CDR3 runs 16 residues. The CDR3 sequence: CASSHAGGERNTEAFF. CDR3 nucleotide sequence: TGTGCCAGCAGCCATGCAGGGGGCGAAAGGAACACTGAAGCTTTCTTT.

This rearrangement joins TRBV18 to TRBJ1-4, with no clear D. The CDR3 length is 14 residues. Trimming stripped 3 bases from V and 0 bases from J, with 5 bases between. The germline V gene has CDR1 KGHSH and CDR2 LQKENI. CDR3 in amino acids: CASSPQTTNEKLFF. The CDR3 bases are TGTGCCAGCTCACCTCAGACAACTAATGAAAAACTGTTTTTT.

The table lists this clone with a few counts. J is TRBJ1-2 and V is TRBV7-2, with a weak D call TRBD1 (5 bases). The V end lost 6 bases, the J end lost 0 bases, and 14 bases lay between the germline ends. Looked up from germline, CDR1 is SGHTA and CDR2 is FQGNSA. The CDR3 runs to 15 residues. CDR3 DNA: TGTGCCAGCAGACCGCCAGGGTCCTCTAACTATGGCTACACCTTC. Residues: CASRPPGSSNYGYTF.

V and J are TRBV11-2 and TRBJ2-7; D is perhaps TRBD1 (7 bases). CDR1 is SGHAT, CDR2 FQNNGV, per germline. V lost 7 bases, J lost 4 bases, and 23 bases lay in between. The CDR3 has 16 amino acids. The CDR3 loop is CASTPSGWQGGYEQYF. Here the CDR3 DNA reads TGTGCCAGCACCCCTTCCGGGTGGCAGGGGGGATACGAGCAGTACTTC.

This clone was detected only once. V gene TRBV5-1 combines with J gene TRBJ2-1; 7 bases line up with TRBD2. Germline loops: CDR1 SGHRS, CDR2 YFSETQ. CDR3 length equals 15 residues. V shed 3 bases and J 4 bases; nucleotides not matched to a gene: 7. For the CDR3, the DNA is TGCGCCAGCAGCTGGGGCATGGGGGGGTACAATGAGCAGTTCTTC. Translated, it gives CASSWGMGGYNEQFF.

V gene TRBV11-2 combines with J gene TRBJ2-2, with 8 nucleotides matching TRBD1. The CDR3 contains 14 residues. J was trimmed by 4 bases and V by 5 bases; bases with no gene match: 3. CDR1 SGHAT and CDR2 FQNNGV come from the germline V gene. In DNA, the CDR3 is TGTGCCAGCAGCCCGGACAGGGCCACCGGGGAGCTGTTTTTT. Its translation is CASSPDRATGELFF.

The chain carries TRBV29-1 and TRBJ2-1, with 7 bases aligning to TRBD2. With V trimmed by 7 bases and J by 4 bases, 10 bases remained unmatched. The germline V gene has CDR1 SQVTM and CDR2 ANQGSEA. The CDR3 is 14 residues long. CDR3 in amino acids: CSARLAVTYNEQFF. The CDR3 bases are TGCAGCGCTAGACTAGCTGTGACTTACAATGAGCAGTTCTTC.

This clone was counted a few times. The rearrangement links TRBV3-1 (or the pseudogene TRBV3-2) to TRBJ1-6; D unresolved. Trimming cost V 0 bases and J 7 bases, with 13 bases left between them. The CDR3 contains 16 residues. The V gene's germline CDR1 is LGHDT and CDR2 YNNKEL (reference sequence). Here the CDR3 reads CASSQDARTINSPLHF. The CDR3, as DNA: TGTGCCAGCAGCCAAGATGCACGAACAATAAATTCACCCCTCCACTTT.

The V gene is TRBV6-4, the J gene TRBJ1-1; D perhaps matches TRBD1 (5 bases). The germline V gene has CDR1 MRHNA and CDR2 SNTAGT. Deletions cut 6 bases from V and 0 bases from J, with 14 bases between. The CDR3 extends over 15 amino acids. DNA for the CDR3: TGTGCCAGCAGCCCCCAGTCAGGGATGAACACTGAAGCTTTCTTT. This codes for CASSPQSGMNTEAFF.

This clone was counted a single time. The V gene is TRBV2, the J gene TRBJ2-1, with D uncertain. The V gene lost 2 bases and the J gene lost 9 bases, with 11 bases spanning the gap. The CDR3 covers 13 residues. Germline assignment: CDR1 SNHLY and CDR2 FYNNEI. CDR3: CASSERLVAEQFF. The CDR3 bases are TGTGCCAGCAGTGAAAGGCTAGTCGCTGAGCAGTTCTTC.

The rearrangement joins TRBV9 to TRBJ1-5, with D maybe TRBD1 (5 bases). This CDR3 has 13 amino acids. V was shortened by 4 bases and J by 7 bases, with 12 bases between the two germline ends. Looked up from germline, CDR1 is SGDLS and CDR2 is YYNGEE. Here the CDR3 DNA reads TGTGCCAGCAGCACCGGGGGTTACCAGCCCCAGCATTTT. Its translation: CASSTGGYQPQHF. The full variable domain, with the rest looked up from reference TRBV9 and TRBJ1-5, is DSGVTQTPKHLITATGQRVTLRCSPRSGDLSVYWYQQSLDQGLQFLIQYYNGEERAKGNILERFSAQQFPDLHSELNLSSLELGDSALYFCASSTGGYQPQHFGDGTRLSIL.

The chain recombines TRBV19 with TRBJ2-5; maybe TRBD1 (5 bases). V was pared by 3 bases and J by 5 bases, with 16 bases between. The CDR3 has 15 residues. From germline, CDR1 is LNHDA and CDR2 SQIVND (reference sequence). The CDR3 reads CASSIDSGHGETQYF. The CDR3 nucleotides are TGTGCCAGTAGTATCGACAGTGGCCATGGGGAGACCCAGTACTTC.

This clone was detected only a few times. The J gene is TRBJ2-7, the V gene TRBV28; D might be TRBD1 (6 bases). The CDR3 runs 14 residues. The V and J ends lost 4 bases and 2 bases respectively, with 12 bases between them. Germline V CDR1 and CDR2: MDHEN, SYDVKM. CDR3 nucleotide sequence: TGTGCCAGCAGTTGGACAGTTTTCCCCTACGAGCAGTACTTC. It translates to CASSWTVFPYEQYF.

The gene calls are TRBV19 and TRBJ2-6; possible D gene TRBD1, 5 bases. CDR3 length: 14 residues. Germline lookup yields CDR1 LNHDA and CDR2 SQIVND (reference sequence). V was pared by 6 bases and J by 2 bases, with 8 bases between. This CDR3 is CASRTVAGANVLTF. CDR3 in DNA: TGTGCCAGTAGGACAGTTGCTGGGGCCAACGTCCTGACTTTC. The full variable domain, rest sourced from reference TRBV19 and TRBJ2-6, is DGGITQSPKYLFRKEGQNVTLSCEQNLNHDAMYWYRQDPGQGLRLIYYSQIVNDFQKGDIAEGYSVSREKKESFPLTVTSAQKNPTAFYLCASRTVAGANVLTFGAGSRLTVL.

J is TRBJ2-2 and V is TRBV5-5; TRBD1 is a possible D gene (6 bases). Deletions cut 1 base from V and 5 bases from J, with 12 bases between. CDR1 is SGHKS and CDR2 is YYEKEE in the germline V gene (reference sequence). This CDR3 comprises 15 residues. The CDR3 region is CASSLRRGDTGELFF. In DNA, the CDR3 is TGTGCCAGCAGCTTGCGCAGGGGAGATACCGGGGAGCTGTTTTTT.

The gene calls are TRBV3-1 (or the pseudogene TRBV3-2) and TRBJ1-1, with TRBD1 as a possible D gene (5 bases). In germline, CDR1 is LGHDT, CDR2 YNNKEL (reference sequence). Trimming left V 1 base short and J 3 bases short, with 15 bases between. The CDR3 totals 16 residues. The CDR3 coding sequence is TGTGCCAGCAGCCAAGCTAGTGGGGGGGGAGACACTGAAGCTTTCTTT. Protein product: CASSQASGGGDTEAFF.

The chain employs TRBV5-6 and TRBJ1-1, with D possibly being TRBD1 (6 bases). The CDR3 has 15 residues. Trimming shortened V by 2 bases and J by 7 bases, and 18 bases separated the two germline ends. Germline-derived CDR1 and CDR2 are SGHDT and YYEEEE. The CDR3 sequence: CASSFFGNRAGEAFF. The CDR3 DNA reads TGTGCCAGCAGCTTTTTTGGAAACAGGGCGGGTGAAGCTTTCTTT.